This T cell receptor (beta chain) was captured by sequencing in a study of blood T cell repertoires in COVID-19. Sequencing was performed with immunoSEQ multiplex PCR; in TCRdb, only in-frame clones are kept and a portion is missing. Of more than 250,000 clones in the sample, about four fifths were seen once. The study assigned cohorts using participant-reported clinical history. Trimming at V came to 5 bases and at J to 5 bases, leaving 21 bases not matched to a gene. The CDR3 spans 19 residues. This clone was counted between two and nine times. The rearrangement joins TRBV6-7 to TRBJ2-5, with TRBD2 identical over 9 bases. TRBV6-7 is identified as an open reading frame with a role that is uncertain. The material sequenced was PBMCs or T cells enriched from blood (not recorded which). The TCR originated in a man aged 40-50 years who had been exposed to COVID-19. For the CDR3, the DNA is TGTGCCAGCAGTCCCCTTTGCGGGAGGGCCCTCAGATCCGGGGAGACCCAGTACTTC. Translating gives CASSPLCGRALRSGETQYF.